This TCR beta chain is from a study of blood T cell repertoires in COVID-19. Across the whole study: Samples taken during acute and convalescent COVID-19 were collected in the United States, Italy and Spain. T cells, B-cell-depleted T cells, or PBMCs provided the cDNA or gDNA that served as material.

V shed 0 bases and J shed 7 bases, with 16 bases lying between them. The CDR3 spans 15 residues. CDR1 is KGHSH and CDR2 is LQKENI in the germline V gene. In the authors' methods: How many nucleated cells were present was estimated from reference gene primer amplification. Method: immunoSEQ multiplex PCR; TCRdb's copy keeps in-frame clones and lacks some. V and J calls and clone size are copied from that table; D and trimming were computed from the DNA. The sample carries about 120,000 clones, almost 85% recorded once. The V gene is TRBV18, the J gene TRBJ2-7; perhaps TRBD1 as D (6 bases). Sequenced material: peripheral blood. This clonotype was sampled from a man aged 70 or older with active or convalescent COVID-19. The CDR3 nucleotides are TGTGCCAGCTCACCACCCAGTCTACAGGGAAGGGAGCAGTACTTC. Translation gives CASSPPSLQGREQYF.